Listed below are T cell receptor beta chains from one sample, sequenced in a study of cytomegalovirus exposure and HLA in healthy donors. Clones were sequenced by immunoSEQ multiplex PCR, and TCRdb holds only the in-frame ones, with some missing. Of tens of thousands of clones detected, around 80% appear once; the ten largest clones hold approximately 5.9%. Sequencing input: PBMCs. These receptors all stem from a male donor in good health and CMV-seronegative. Each CDR3 is given without its conserved first and last residue. Fields, in order: V gene, CDR3 length, CDR3 protein.

TRBV9 | 11 | ASSQGMNTEAF
TRBV12-1 | 13 | ASSCYRGLVNEQF
TRBV20-1 | 9 | SAKAQGGLF
TRBV5-4 | 13 | ASSLSAENNEKLF
TRBV11-3 | 12 | ASSLVGREATQY
TRBV7-2 | 12 | ASSMTSGTDTQY
TRBV10-1 | 15 | ASSESGQGPTSSGYT
TRBV4-2 | 14 | ASSRGTSGGTYEQY
TRBV6-1 | 12 | ASSASGSGNTIY
TRBV7-3 | 14 | ASSKPRTGTDYGYT
TRBV5-1 | 14 | ASSPATGGAHNEQF
TRBV7-9 | 14 | ASRPNRETSYNEQF
TRBV13 | 12 | ASSFLGENTEAF
TRBV30 | 12 | AWSAVSGANVLT
TRBV25-1 | 13 | ASSPSRGAPGEQF
TRBV7-3 | 13 | ASSLDRGVYNEQF
TRBV18 | 12 | ASSRQGGGDEQY
TRBV19 | 12 | ASSRTGPNEKLF
TRBV30 | 13 | AWSVGGGPYNEQF
TRBV19 | 11 | ASRSQQDYGYT
TRBV13 | 11 | ASSSGQGGGYT
TRBV5-8 | 14 | ASSLYFGGEDDEQY
TRBV14 | 14 | ASSQSPGQGNSGYT
TRBV10-3 | 13 | ASRLGGQGNQPQH
TRBV5-1 | 13 | ASSLAGATNEKLF
TRBV5-1 | 14 | ASSLEGRANTGELF
TRBV5-1 | 12 | ASSLAMGSYGYT
TRBV25-1 | 14 | ASSDLTGGDVYGYT
TRBV4-1 | 12 | ASRLTGTANVLT
TRBV18 | 12 | ASSPSQVGNTIY
TRBV18 | 13 | ASSRQTGSGNTIY
TRBV2 | 15 | ASSPVGGYVGPNTQY
TRBV6-5 | 13 | ASRNPRQVDSPLH
TRBV10-3 | 12 | AISESAERSPLH
TRBV4-3 | 14 | ASSQDWGRSHSPLH
TRBV4-1 | 13 | ASSLQDTIGNTIY
TRBV19 | 12 | ASSPGASGNTIY
TRBV6-5 | 11 | ASSRGTSYEQY
TRBV4-1 | 13 | ASSGRDSAYNEQF
TRBV9 | 11 | ASSVGVLDTQY